Each of the 12 T cell receptor beta chains below was sequenced from the same sample in a study of T cell responses to AZD1222 COVID-19 vaccine. Produced via immunoSEQ multiplex PCR; TCRdb's table is partial and in-frame only. In the table there are 150,000 to 200,000 clones, roughly 91% of which are singletons. The input for sequencing was peripheral blood, taken 28 days after the second AZD1222 dose. The origin of the receptors is an adult who received the AZD1222 COVID-19 vaccine.

V and J are TRBV6-2 or TRBV6-3 and TRBJ2-7; D is possibly TRBD1 or TRBD2 (5 bases each). The CDR3 is 13 amino acids. The V end lost 2 bases, the J end lost 9 bases, and 14 bases lay between the germline ends. Germline assignment: CDR1 MNHEY and CDR2 SVGEGT. As DNA, the CDR3 is TGTGCCAGCAGTTACCCGGGGACGGAGCGGCAGTACTTC. Protein product: CASSYPGTERQYF.

The V gene is TRBV27, the J gene TRBJ2-7; D unresolved. V was cut by 8 bases and J by 3 bases, with 5 bases left in between. The CDR3 totals 10 residues. CDR1 and CDR2 (germline): MNHEY, SMNVEV (reference sequence). The CDR3 bases are TGTGCCAGCGGCAACTACGAGCAGTACTTC. This encodes CASGNYEQYF.

The chain combines TRBV4-2 with TRBJ2-2; no clear D. Germline assignment: CDR1 LGHNA and CDR2 YNFKEQ. The CDR3 consists of 15 residues. Trimming took 1 base from V and 0 from J, leaving 6 bases between them. Written as DNA, the CDR3 is TGTGCCAGCAGCCAAGCCGCGGCGAACACCGGGGAGCTGTTTTTT. It yields the protein CASSQAAANTGELFF.

This clone turned up a few times. The J gene is TRBJ2-7, the V gene TRBV6-5; 8 nucleotides align to TRBD1. CDR1 and CDR2 (germline): MNHEY, SVGAGI. This CDR3 region has 15 residues. The trim removed 2 bases at V and 6 bases at J, leaving 9 bases unmatched. The CDR3 sequence: CASSYQWSGGGEQYF. The CDR3 DNA follows: TGTGCCAGCAGTTACCAATGGTCAGGGGGCGGCGAGCAGTACTTC.

This clone was counted a single time. This chain uses TRBV28 with TRBJ1-2; TRBD1 is a possible D gene (5 bases). Germline V gives CDR1 MDHEN, CDR2 SYDVKM. The CDR3 spans 12 residues. V gave up 8 bases and J gave up 4 bases, with 11 bases separating them. The DNA of the CDR3 is TGTGCCAGCCTCGGGACCTTCTATGGCTACACCTTC. This sequence encodes CASLGTFYGYTF.

This chain connects TRBV5-5 to TRBJ2-2; TRBD1 is a possible D gene (5 bases). CDR1 and CDR2 from the germline V gene are SGHKS and YYEKEE (reference sequence). The CDR3 has 14 amino acids. V was clipped by 5 bases and J by 0 bases, with 8 bases between them. The DNA of the CDR3 is TGTGCCAGCAGAAGGACATCGAACACCGGGGAGCTGTTTTTT. Translation: CASRRTSNTGELFF.

The chain has TRBV4-1 and TRBJ2-1; D not resolved. This CDR3 has 13 amino acids. Germline assignment: CDR1 MGHRA and CDR2 YSYEKL. Trimming pared 4 bases from V and 6 bases from J, leaving 10 bases between. The CDR3 DNA follows: TGCGCCAGCAGCCTCACGCTCGGCAATGAGCAGTTCTTC. It is translated as CASSLTLGNEQFF.

The V call is TRBV19, the J call TRBJ2-3; 7 positions agree with TRBD2. CDR1 is LNHDA and CDR2 is SQIVND in the germline V gene (reference sequence). Unmatched junction bases numbered 6, after V lost 6 bases and J lost 0 bases. The CDR3 runs to 15 residues. CDR3 in amino acids: CASRAGDASTDTQYF. CDR3 DNA sequence: TGTGCCAGTAGGGCGGGAGACGCTAGCACAGATACGCAGTATTTT.

Notes on this clone: Other DNA sequences in this specimen translate into the identical CDR3. This rearrangement joins TRBV7-2 to TRBJ2-2, with 8 bases fitting TRBD2. Germline CDR1 is SGHTA and CDR2 is FQGNSA. The V segment lost 5 bases and the J segment 1 base; nucleotides outside the gene matches: 6. The length of the CDR3 is 16 residues. The CDR3 DNA is TGTGCCAGCAGCCCCCCGGGAGGGCGGAACACCGGGGAGCTGTTTTTT. Translated: CASSPPGGRNTGELFF.

This clone turned up a few times. This chain connects TRBV7-3 to TRBJ2-3, with a weak D call TRBD2 (5 bases). The ends were cut back, 5 bases at V and 6 bases at J, with 12 bases in the middle. From germline, CDR1 is SGHTA and CDR2 FQGTGA. The CDR3 extends over 13 amino acids. The DNA for the CDR3 is TGTGCCAGCAGCGCCCGGGGTTTGGATACGCAGTATTTT. This gives the protein CASSARGLDTQYF.

The chain uses TRBV9 and TRBJ2-1; 7 bases are shared with TRBD2. V was pared by 4 bases and J by 4 bases, with 14 bases of the junction left unmatched. This CDR3 has 17 amino acids. The germline V gene encodes CDR1 SGDLS and CDR2 YYNGEE. CDR3 residues: CASSPQIAGDNYNEQFF. The DNA for the CDR3 is TGTGCCAGCAGCCCCCAGATTGCGGGAGATAATTACAATGAGCAGTTCTTC.

The genes are TRBV19 and TRBJ2-1, with D possibly called TRBD1 or TRBD2 (5 bases each). Between the trimmed V and J ends, which lost 5 bases and 8 bases, there was a span of 25 bases. This CDR3 is 17 amino acids long. From germline, CDR1 is LNHDA and CDR2 SQIVND (reference sequence). DNA of the CDR3: TGTGCCAGTAGTGTTTTCGGACCGGGACCCTCAATCGATGAGCAGTTCTTC. Translation: CASSVFGPGPSIDEQFF.